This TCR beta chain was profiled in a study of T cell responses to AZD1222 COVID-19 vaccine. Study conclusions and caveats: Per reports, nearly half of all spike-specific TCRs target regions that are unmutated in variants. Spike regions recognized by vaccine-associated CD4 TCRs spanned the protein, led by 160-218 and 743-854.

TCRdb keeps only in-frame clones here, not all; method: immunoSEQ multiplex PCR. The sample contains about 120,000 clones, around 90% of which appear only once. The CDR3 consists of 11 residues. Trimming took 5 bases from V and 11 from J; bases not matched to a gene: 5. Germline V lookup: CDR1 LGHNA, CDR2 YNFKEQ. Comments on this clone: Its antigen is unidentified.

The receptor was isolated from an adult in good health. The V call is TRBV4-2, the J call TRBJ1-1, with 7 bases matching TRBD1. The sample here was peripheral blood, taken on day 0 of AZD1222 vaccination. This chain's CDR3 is CASSEGGPAFF. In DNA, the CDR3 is TGTGCCAGCAGCGAAGGGGGCCCGGCTTTCTTT.